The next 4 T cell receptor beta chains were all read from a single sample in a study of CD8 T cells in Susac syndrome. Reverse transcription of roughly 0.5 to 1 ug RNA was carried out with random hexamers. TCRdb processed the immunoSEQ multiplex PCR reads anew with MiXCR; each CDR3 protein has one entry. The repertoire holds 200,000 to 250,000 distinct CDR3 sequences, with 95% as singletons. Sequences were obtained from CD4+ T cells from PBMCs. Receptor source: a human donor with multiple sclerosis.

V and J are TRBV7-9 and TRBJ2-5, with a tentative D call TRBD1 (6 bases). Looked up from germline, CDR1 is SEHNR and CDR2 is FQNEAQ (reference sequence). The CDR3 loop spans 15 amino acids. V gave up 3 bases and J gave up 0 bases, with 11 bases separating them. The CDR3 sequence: CASSLSGTNQETQYF. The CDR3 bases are TGTGCCAGCAGCTTGAGTGGGACAAACCAAGAGACCCAGTACTTC.

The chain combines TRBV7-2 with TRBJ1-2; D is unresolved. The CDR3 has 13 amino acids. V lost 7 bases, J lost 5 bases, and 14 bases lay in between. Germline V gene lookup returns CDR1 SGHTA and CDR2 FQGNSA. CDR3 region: CASTNPPIYGYTF. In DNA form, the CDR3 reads TGTGCCAGCACCAATCCCCCCATTTATGGCTACACCTTC.

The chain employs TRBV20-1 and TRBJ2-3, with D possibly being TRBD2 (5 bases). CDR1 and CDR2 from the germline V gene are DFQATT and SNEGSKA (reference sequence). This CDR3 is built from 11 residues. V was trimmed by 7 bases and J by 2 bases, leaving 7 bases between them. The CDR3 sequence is CSGGLTDTQYF. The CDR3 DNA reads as TGCAGTGGAGGGCTCACAGATACGCAGTATTTT.

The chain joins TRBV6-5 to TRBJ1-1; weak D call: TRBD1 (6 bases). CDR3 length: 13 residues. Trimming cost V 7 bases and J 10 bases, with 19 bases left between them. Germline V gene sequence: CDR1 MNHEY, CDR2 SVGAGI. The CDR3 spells CASTFPGHPVAFF. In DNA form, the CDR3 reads TGTGCCAGCACCTTCCCGGGACATCCTGTAGCTTTCTTT.